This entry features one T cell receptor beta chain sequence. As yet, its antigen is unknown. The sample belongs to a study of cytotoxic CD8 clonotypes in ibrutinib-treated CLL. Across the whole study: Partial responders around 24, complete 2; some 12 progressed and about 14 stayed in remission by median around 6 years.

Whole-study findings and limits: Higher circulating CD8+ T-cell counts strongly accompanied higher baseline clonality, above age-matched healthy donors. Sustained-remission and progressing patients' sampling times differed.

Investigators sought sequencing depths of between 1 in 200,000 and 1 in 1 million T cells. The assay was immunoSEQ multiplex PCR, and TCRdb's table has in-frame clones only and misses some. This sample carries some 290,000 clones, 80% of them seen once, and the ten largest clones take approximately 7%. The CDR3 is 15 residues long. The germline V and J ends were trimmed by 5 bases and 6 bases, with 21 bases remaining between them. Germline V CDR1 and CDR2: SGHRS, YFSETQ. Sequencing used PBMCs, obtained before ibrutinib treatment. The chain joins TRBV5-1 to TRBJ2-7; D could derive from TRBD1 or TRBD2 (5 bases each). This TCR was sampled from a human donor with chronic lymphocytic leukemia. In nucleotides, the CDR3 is TGCGCCAGCAGTTCCACCCCGGGGCCCGGTCGCGAGCAGTACTTC. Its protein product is CASSSTPGPGREQYF.